These T cell receptor beta chains were read from a single sample in a study of human T cells and chemical hapten exposure. TCRdb re-called the RACE reads through MiXCR, storing one row per CDR3 protein. Here the sample spans approximately 120,000 distinct CDR3 sequences, 9.2% being singletons. The input for sequencing was whole blood, taken in connection with sensitization to the hapten diphenylcyclopropenone (DPC). These receptor sequences come from a woman aged 40 to 50 with alopecia areata. Some clones in this sample may be carry-over from other donors' samples. Both conserved end residues are part of each CDR3. The D gene is left open where the match is weak. Size tells how often a clone was seen (once, few, many) or the class of an expanded clone, and some rows leave it out.

v_call: TRBV5-1
j_call: TRBJ1-1
d_call: -
clone_size: -
cdr3_nt: TGCGCCAGCAGCTTGGTCTCAGTGAACACTGAAGCTTTCTTT
cdr3_aa: CASSLVSVNTEAFF

v_call: TRBV18
j_call: TRBJ1-2
d_call: -
clone_size: few
cdr3_nt: TGTGCCAGCTCACCATCCGGGGGCAAAGGCTACACCTTC
cdr3_aa: CASSPSGGKGYTF

v_call: TRBV12-3/TRBV12-4
j_call: TRBJ1-1
d_call: -
clone_size: many
cdr3_nt: TGTGCCAGCAGTTGGGGCCAGGAGAACACTGAAGCTTTCTTT
cdr3_aa: CASSWGQENTEAFF

v_call: TRBV15
j_call: TRBJ1-4
d_call: -
clone_size: many
cdr3_nt: TGTGCCACCAGCAGGAAACTAGTAAATGAAAAACTGTTTTTT
cdr3_aa: CATSRKLVNEKLFF

v_call: TRBV7-9
j_call: TRBJ2-5
d_call: TRBD1
clone_size: -
cdr3_nt: TGTGCCAGCAGCTCTACAGGGGAAGGGGAGACCCAGTACTTC
cdr3_aa: CASSSTGEGETQYF

v_call: TRBV5-1
j_call: TRBJ2-2
d_call: -
clone_size: few
cdr3_nt: TGCGCCAGCAGCCAGGACAGTATCCGTAGTCGGGAGCTGTTTTTT
cdr3_aa: CASSQDSIRSRELFF

v_call: TRBV19
j_call: TRBJ1-4
d_call: TRBD1
clone_size: few
cdr3_nt: TGTGCCAGTAGTCTTCCGGGACAGATAAATGAAAAACTGTTTTTT
cdr3_aa: CASSLPGQINEKLFF

v_call: TRBV30
j_call: TRBJ1-2
d_call: -
clone_size: -
cdr3_nt: TGTGCCTGGAGTGTTTGGGGAAGGAATGGCTACACCTTC
cdr3_aa: CAWSVWGRNGYTF

v_call: TRBV3-1
j_call: TRBJ2-1
d_call: TRBD2
clone_size: -
cdr3_nt: TGTGCCAGCAGCCAGTCAAGACTAGCGGGGGGCTACAATGAGCAGTTCTTC
cdr3_aa: CASSQSRLAGGYNEQFF

v_call: TRBV7-2
j_call: TRBJ2-5
d_call: -
clone_size: many
cdr3_nt: TGTGCCAGCAGCTTAAATACACGGACGAAAGAGACCCAGTACTTC
cdr3_aa: CASSLNTRTKETQYF

v_call: TRBV7-2
j_call: TRBJ1-1
d_call: -
clone_size: many
cdr3_nt: TGTGCCAGCAGCTTAGGGGCGGCCGTCGGGGCTGAAGCTTTCTTT
cdr3_aa: CASSLGAAVGAEAFF

v_call: TRBV5-5
j_call: TRBJ2-1
d_call: -
clone_size: many
cdr3_nt: TGTGCCAGCAGCTTGGCCGTCGGGATCGGAGGCAATGAGCAGTTCTTC
cdr3_aa: CASSLAVGIGGNEQFF

v_call: TRBV7-9
j_call: TRBJ1-5
d_call: -
clone_size: -
cdr3_nt: TGTGCCAGCAGCTGCCGTGGAGGGGTCGTCACGCAGCCCCAGCATTTT
cdr3_aa: CASSCRGGVVTQPQHF

v_call: TRBV10-3
j_call: TRBJ2-5
d_call: -
clone_size: few
cdr3_nt: TGTGCCATCAGCCCGACAGGACAAGAGACCCAGTACTTC
cdr3_aa: CAISPTGQETQYF

v_call: TRBV7-2
j_call: TRBJ2-7
d_call: TRBD1
clone_size: -
cdr3_nt: TGTGCCAGCAGCTTACGTACTCTGGGACAGGCGCACACAGAGCAGTACTTC
cdr3_aa: CASSLRTLGQAHTEQYF

v_call: TRBV20-1
j_call: TRBJ1-5
d_call: TRBD1
clone_size: many
cdr3_nt: TGCAGTGCAATCCGGACAGGGTTTCGTAGTCAGCCCCAGCATTTT
cdr3_aa: CSAIRTGFRSQPQHF